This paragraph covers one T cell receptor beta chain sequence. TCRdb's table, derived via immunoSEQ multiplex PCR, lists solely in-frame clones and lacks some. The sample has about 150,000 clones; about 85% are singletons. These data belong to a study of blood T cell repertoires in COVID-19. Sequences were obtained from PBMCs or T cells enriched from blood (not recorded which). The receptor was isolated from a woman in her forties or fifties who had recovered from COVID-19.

The CDR3 loop reads CASSQGGTSGRQETQYF. CDR3 nucleotide sequence: TGCGCCAGCAGCCAAGGGGGCACTAGCGGGAGGCAAGAGACCCAGTACTTC. The rearrangement joins TRBV4-1 to TRBJ2-5, with TRBD2 matching over 12 bases. The germline gives CDR1 MGHRA, CDR2 YSYEKL. This CDR3 contains 17 residues. J lost 2 bases, V lost 1 base, and 5 bases had no gene match.